One T cell receptor beta chain is described in this entry. CDR1 and CDR2 from the germline V gene are SGHAT and FQNNGV. The CDR3 length is 17 residues. V was clipped by 5 bases and J by 4 bases, with 18 bases between them. Original processing methods: Reference gene primers were amplified, and this amplification served to estimate nucleated cell counts. This table comes from immunoSEQ multiplex PCR, and its TCRdb copy is limited to in-frame clones, with some not included. Clone size and the V and J calls come from that table; the DNA yielded D and trimming. This repertoire shows about 120,000 clones, over 75% found once; its top ten account for around 4%. These data are taken from a study of blood T cell repertoires in COVID-19. For the study at large: Specimens from acute and convalescent COVID-19 originated in the United States, Italy and Spain. Sources were T cells, B-cell-depleted T cells, or PBMCs; the material itself was cDNA or gDNA.

Sequenced material: peripheral blood. The source is a man aged 55-75 years with acute or convalescent COVID-19. The chain employs TRBV11-2 and TRBJ1-6, with D unresolved. For the CDR3, the DNA is TGTGCCAGCAGCGAAGATACTAGGGCCCTTTATAATTCACCCCTCCACTTT. Its translation: CASSEDTRALYNSPLHF. Full variable domain (remainder filled in from reference TRBV11-2 and TRBJ1-6): EAGVAQSPRYKIIEKRQSVAFWCNPISGHATLYWYQQILGQGPKLLIQFQNNGVVDDSQLPKDRFSAERLKGVDSTLKIQPAKLEDSAVYLCASSEDTRALYNSPLHFGNGTRLTVT.